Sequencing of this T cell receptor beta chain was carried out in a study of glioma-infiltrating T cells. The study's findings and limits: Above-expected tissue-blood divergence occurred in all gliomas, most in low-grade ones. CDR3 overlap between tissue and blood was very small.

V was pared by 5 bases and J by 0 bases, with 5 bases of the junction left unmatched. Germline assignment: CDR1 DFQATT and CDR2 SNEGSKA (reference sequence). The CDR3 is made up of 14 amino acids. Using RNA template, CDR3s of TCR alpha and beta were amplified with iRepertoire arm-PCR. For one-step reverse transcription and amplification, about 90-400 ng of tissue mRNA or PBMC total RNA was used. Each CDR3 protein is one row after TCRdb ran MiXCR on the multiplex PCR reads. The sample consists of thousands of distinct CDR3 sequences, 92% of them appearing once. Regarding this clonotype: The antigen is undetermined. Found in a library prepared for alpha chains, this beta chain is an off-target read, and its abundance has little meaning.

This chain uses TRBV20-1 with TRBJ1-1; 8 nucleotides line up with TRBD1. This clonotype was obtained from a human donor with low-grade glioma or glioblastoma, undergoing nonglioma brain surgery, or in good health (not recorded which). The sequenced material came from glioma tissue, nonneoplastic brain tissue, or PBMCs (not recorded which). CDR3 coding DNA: TGCAGTGCTCGACAGGGGTCCCTGAACACTGAAGCTTTCTTT. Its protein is CSARQGSLNTEAFF.